The 32 T cell receptor beta chains given below trace back to one sample, sequenced in a study of OX40 agonist ivuxolimab in advanced cancers. Clones were sequenced by immunoSEQ multiplex PCR, and TCRdb holds only the in-frame ones, with some missing. Here the sample spans around 67,000 clones, roughly 83% being singletons. The starting material was CD4+ or CD8+ T cells sorted from blood, obtained in a trial of the OX40 agonist ivuxolimab. These receptors were collected from an adult with an advanced solid tumor such as melanoma, head and neck, liver or kidney cancer.

This rearrangement joins TRBV29-1 to TRBJ2-5, with D perhaps TRBD1 (6 bases). The DNA end lines up better with TRBJ2-7; the J call may be wrong. The V gene's germline CDR1 is SQVTM and CDR2 ANQGSEA. The CDR3 extends over 14 amino acids. The CDR3 DNA reads TGCAGCGTTGTCCTTACAGGGCGCCCCTACGAGCAGTACTTC. This translates into CSVVLTGRPYEQYF.

This clone was detected only once. The chain has TRBV30 and TRBJ2-1, with 12 bases identical to TRBD2. CDR3 size: 17 residues. Germline lookup yields CDR1 GTSNPN and CDR2 SVGIG (reference sequence). The junction had 11 bases not matched to a gene; V was cut back by 0 bases and J by 8 bases. CDR3 bases: TGTGCCTGGAGTGTGACCTCTAGCGGGAGGGCCCGCTATGAGCAGTTCTTC. The encoded protein is CAWSVTSSGRARYEQFF.

V usage is TRBV30 and J usage is TRBJ2-3; 9 positions agree with TRBD1. The length of the CDR3 is 14 residues. The V gene's germline CDR1 is GTSNPN and CDR2 SVGIG (reference sequence). V lost 6 bases, J lost 0 bases, and 4 bases stayed unmatched. CDR3 in DNA: TGTGCCTGCCACAGGGGGCTGAGCACAGATACGCAGTATTTT. It translates to CACHRGLSTDTQYF.

The rearrangement links TRBV6-5 to TRBJ2-7, with 13 bases aligning to TRBD2. V trimming: 0 bases; J trimming: 3 bases; junction bases outside the gene matches: 2. The CDR3 has 16 amino acids. Germline CDR1 and CDR2: MNHEY and SVGAGI. CDR3 nucleotides: TGTGCCAGCAGTTACTCTTGGACTAGCGGGGGCTACGAGCAGTACTTC. Amino acids: CASSYSWTSGGYEQYF.

The J gene is TRBJ1-1, the V gene TRBV2, with D tentatively TRBD1 (6 bases). V dropped 11 bases and J dropped 0 bases, with 13 bases sitting between them. Germline V gene data show CDR1 as SNHLY and CDR2 as FYNNEI. This CDR3 contains 13 residues. Here the CDR3 DNA reads TGTGCCGCAACGGACAGACTGAACACTGAAGCTTTCTTT. Amino acid sequence: CAATDRLNTEAFF.

This chain joins TRBV20-1 and TRBJ2-7; D not resolved. Germline values: CDR1 DFQATT, CDR2 SNEGSKA (reference sequence). The CDR3 spans 11 residues. V was trimmed by 5 bases and J by 1 base, leaving 6 bases between them. The CDR3 DNA is TGCAGTGCTTCAGTGTCCTACGAGCAGTACTTC. As protein: CSASVSYEQYF.

The CDR3 reads CASSFMASVVTDTQYF. CDR3 DNA: TGTGCCAGCAGTTTTATGGCCTCAGTCGTCACAGATACGCAGTATTTT. This chain connects TRBV27 to TRBJ2-3; D is unclear. Germline V lookup: CDR1 MNHEY, CDR2 SMNVEV (reference sequence). The CDR3 extends over 16 amino acids. Trimming removed 3 bases from V and 2 bases from J, with 15 bases in between.

The chain has TRBV11-1 and TRBJ2-1; TRBD2 matches at 10 bases. Unmatched junction bases numbered 7, after V lost 1 base and J lost 7 bases. The germline V gene encodes CDR1 SGHAT and CDR2 FQDESV (reference sequence). The CDR3 has 16 amino acids. The CDR3 spells CASSLGGSGGRNEQFF. The CDR3 DNA sequence: TGTGCCAGCAGCTTAGGGGGTAGCGGGGGGAGAAATGAGCAGTTCTTC.

The rearrangement uses TRBV6-5 and TRBJ2-3, with TRBD2 identical over 7 bases. CDR3 size: 16 residues. V was pared by 0 bases and J by 1 base, with 4 bases of the junction left unmatched. Germline V gene sequence: CDR1 MNHEY, CDR2 SVGAGI. The CDR3 nucleotides are TGTGCCAGCAGTTACTCGAGAGCGGGACGCACAGATACGCAGTATTTT. It specifies CASSYSRAGRTDTQYF.

Here the CDR3 reads CSVLGLAGTYEQYF. DNA of the CDR3: TGCAGCGTTTTGGGACTAGCGGGAACCTACGAGCAGTACTTC. The chain carries TRBV29-1 and TRBJ2-7; 13 nucleotides line up with TRBD2. The germline CDR1 and CDR2 sequences are SQVTM and ANQGSEA. CDR3 size: 14 residues. V shed 5 bases and J 2 bases; nucleotides not matched to a gene: 3.

The chain combines TRBV5-8 with TRBJ1-1; no clear D gene. The V and J ends lost 2 bases and 0 bases respectively, with 8 bases between them. The length of the CDR3 is 14 residues. Germline loops: CDR1 SGHTS, CDR2 YDEGEE. The chain's CDR3 is CASSFGRLNTEAFF. As DNA, the CDR3 is TGTGCCAGCAGCTTTGGACGCTTGAACACTGAAGCTTTCTTT.

V is TRBV6-6 and J is TRBJ1-1; D remains ambiguous. This CDR3 region has 13 residues. V lost 7 bases, J lost 0 bases, and 9 bases lay in between. From germline, CDR1 is MNHNY and CDR2 SVGAGI (reference sequence). This CDR3 is CASMLQMNTEAFF. DNA for the CDR3: TGTGCCAGCATGTTACAGATGAACACTGAAGCTTTCTTT.

The chain has TRBV6-5 and TRBJ2-7; 7 bases agree with TRBD1. This CDR3 has 12 amino acids. Germline V gene data show CDR1 as MNHEY and CDR2 as SVGAGI. The V segment lost 6 bases and the J segment 5 bases; nucleotides outside the gene matches: 4. The CDR3 is CASSYRGDEQYF. In DNA form, the CDR3 reads TGTGCCAGCAGCTACAGGGGCGACGAGCAGTACTTC.

CDR3 sequence reads: CASRTAGGSSYEQYF. The CDR3 nucleotides read TGTGCCAGCAGGACTGCGGGGGGGAGCTCCTACGAGCAGTACTTC. The rearrangement links TRBV6-6 to TRBJ2-7; 9 nucleotides match TRBD2. This CDR3 contains 15 residues. J was trimmed by 0 bases and V by 6 bases; bases with no gene match: 6. CDR1 and CDR2 from the germline V gene are MNHNY and SVGAGI (reference sequence).

The rearrangement uses TRBV4-1 and TRBJ1-1, with D hard to call. The CDR3 covers 14 residues. Germline V gene sequence: CDR1 MGHRA, CDR2 YSYEKL. The V end was cut by 0 bases, the J end by 5 bases, with 10 bases between. The CDR3 DNA is TGCGCCAGCAGCCAAGAGGGCAGGAGGACTGAAGCTTTCTTT. Its translation: CASSQEGRRTEAFF.

The V call is TRBV15, the J call TRBJ2-1, with D possibly matching TRBD1 (6 bases). The V gene's germline CDR1 is LNHNV and CDR2 YYDKDF (reference sequence). The CDR3 totals 17 residues. Trimming stripped 2 bases from V and 0 bases from J, with 14 bases between. CDR3 in DNA: TGTGCCACCAGCAGAACCGGGACACCGAGCTCCTACAATGAGCAGTTCTTC. It codes for CATSRTGTPSSYNEQFF. The full variable domain, with the rest looked up from reference TRBV15 and TRBJ2-1, is DAMVIQNPRYQVTQFGKPVTLSCSQTLNHNVMYWYQQKSSQAPKLLFHYYDKDFNNEADTPDNFQSRRPNTSFCFLDIRSPGLGDTAMYLCATSRTGTPSSYNEQFFGPGTRLTVL.

This chain links TRBV29-1 with TRBJ2-5; D tentatively reads TRBD1 or TRBD2 (5 bases each). The CDR3 covers 14 residues. V gave up 4 bases and J gave up 4 bases, with 16 bases separating them. Per the germline V gene, CDR1 is SQVTM and CDR2 is ANQGSEA. Here the CDR3 reads CSVGGWGSGETQYF. Written as DNA, the CDR3 is TGCAGCGTTGGAGGATGGGGGAGCGGAGAGACCCAGTACTTC.

The chain joins TRBV1 to TRBJ2-5; the table's D call of TRBD2 was not tested on the DNA. TRBV1 is annotated as a pseudogene. The CDR3 sequence is 13 residues long. In DNA form, the CDR3 reads TGCACCAGCATCCCAGCGGGAGCGGAGACCCAGTACTTC. This translates into CTSIPAGAETQYF.

The rearrangement uses TRBV7-9 and TRBJ2-7; D call uncertain. V shed 3 bases and J shed 3 bases, with 6 bases lying between them. Germline CDR1 SEHNR, CDR2 FQNEAQ (reference sequence). This CDR3 region has 12 residues. As DNA, the CDR3 is TGTGCCAGCAGCTTGTACAGCTACGAGCAGTACTTC. It encodes CASSLYSYEQYF.

V usage is TRBV6-1 and J usage is TRBJ2-7; tentatively, D is TRBD1 or TRBD2 (5 bases each). This CDR3 region has 13 residues. Germline CDR1 and CDR2: MNHNS and SASEGT. Trimming cost V 2 bases and J 4 bases, with 9 bases left between them. The CDR3 loop reads CASSESWGYEQYF. CDR3 sequence (DNA): TGTGCCAGCAGTGAATCCTGGGGGTACGAGCAGTACTTC.

The V and J genes are TRBV27 and TRBJ2-1; D remains unclear. The CDR3 runs 15 residues. The V end lost 5 bases, the J end lost 0 bases, and 11 bases lay between the germline ends. Germline V lookup: CDR1 MNHEY, CDR2 SMNVEV (reference sequence). For the CDR3, the DNA is TGTGCCAGCAGTCGAGACCGGAGCTCCTACAATGAGCAGTTCTTC. Its translation: CASSRDRSSYNEQFF.

This chain connects TRBV7-9 to TRBJ1-1; D is undetermined. V lost 4 bases, J lost 4 bases, and 13 bases lay in between. From germline, CDR1 is SEHNR and CDR2 FQNEAQ (reference sequence). The CDR3 extends over 14 amino acids. The CDR3 DNA reads as TGTGCCAGCAGCTCTCTTGACTTGGGCACTGAAGCTTTCTTT. This encodes CASSSLDLGTEAFF.

The rearrangement joins TRBV11-2 to TRBJ2-5; TRBD2 might be the D (6 bases). V lost 5 bases, J lost 1 base, and 11 bases lay in between. This CDR3 comprises 14 residues. Per the germline V gene, CDR1 is SGHAT and CDR2 is FQNNGV. CDR3 loop: CASSPGLFQETQYF. CDR3 DNA: TGTGCCAGCAGCCCGGGACTTTTCCAAGAGACCCAGTACTTC.

The CDR3: CASSYSDSLNYGYTF. In DNA, the CDR3 is TGTGCCAGCAGTTACTCGGACAGCTTAAACTATGGCTACACCTTC. The J gene is TRBJ1-2, the V gene TRBV6-6; D is possibly TRBD1 (6 bases). The CDR3 contains 15 residues. Germline lookup yields CDR1 MNHNY and CDR2 SVGAGI (reference sequence). Between the trimmed V and J ends, which lost 0 bases and 2 bases, there was a span of 10 bases.

The CDR3 bases are TGTGCCAGCAGCCCACGACCGGGAGAGACCCAGTACTTC. Amino acids: CASSPRPGETQYF. V is TRBV7-8 and J is TRBJ2-5; D is uncertain. This CDR3 contains 13 residues. V lost 5 bases and J lost 4, with 11 bases in between. The V gene's germline CDR1 is SGHVS and CDR2 FQNEAQ.

The V and J genes are TRBV6-1 and TRBJ2-5; 8 positions agree with TRBD1. CDR1 MNHNS and CDR2 SASEGT come from the germline V gene. The ends lost 2 bases at V and 3 bases at J; junction bases unmatched: 2. This CDR3 has 14 residues. The CDR3 DNA reads TGTGCCAGCAGTGAACGACAGGGGAAAGAGACCCAGTACTTC. It yields the protein CASSERQGKETQYF.

The chain carries TRBV5-1 and TRBJ1-1, with D tentatively TRBD1 (6 bases). From germline, CDR1 is SGHRS and CDR2 YFSETQ. The CDR3 is 15 residues long. V was cut by 2 bases and J by 0 bases, with 11 bases left in between. In nucleotides, the CDR3 is TGCGCCAGCAGCTTAAGGGGGGGTATGAACACTGAAGCTTTCTTT. This translates into CASSLRGGMNTEAFF.

The V gene is TRBV28, the J gene TRBJ2-1; D possibly corresponds to TRBD2 (6 bases). The germline V gene has CDR1 MDHEN and CDR2 SYDVKM. The V gene lost 6 bases and the J gene lost 3 bases, with 9 bases spanning the gap. This CDR3 has 13 amino acids. The CDR3: CASRGGYYNEQFF. DNA for the CDR3: TGTGCCAGCAGGGGGGGATACTACAATGAGCAGTTCTTC.

This chain uses TRBV4-3 with TRBJ2-3; 7 bases map to TRBD2. The V gene end was trimmed by 0 bases and the J gene end by 2 bases; junction bases not matched to a gene: 8. Germline CDR1 LGHNA, CDR2 YSLEER. This CDR3 has 17 amino acids. The CDR3 region has the DNA TGCGCCAGCAGCCAAGACGGTAGTAGCGGGTACACAGATACGCAGTATTTT. Residues: CASSQDGSSGYTDTQYF.

The chain employs TRBV11-2 and TRBJ1-1; D is undetermined. The CDR3 covers 13 residues. V was cut by 1 base and J by 3 bases, with 6 bases left in between. Germline CDR1 reads SGHAT; CDR2 reads FQNNGV. The DNA of the CDR3 is TGTGCCAGCAGCTTAGCCCGATACACTGAAGCTTTCTTT. The encoded protein is CASSLARYTEAFF.

The chain recombines TRBV27 with TRBJ1-2; D unclear. Trimming removed 5 bases at V and 1 base at J, with 8 bases between. The CDR3 is 13 amino acids. CDR1 and CDR2 from the germline V gene are MNHEY and SMNVEV (reference sequence). In DNA, the CDR3 is TGTGCCAGCAGTCTACAGATTAACTATGGCTACACCTTC. It encodes CASSLQINYGYTF.

This sequence joins TRBV2 and TRBJ1-5; a weak D match, TRBD1 (5 bases). Germline V gene data show CDR1 as SNHLY and CDR2 as FYNNEI. This CDR3 has 15 amino acids. V dropped 5 bases and J dropped 1 base, with 12 bases sitting between them. CDR3 sequence reads: CASSPRDRSNQPQHF. The CDR3 DNA reads as TGTGCCAGCAGTCCCCGTGACAGAAGCAATCAGCCCCAGCATTTT. Full variable domain (remainder filled in from reference TRBV2 and TRBJ1-5): EPEVTQTPSHQVTQMGQEVILRCVPISNHLYFYWYRQILGQKVEFLVSFYNNEISEKSEIFDDQFSVERPDGSNFTLKIRSTKLEDSAMYFCASSPRDRSNQPQHFGDGTRLSIL.